Below, one T cell receptor (beta chain) is given with its context. The data stem from a study of control samples from healthy donors and cancer patients. The CDR3 consists of 12 residues. Trimming left V 4 bases short and J 3 bases short, with 5 bases between. The V gene's germline CDR1 is LGHDT and CDR2 YNNKEL (reference sequence). Here immunoSEQ multiplex PCR was the method, and the copy in TCRdb shows in-frame clones only, minus some. The sample carries about 160,000 clones, roughly 94% recorded once. The J gene is TRBJ2-3, the V gene TRBV3-1 (or the pseudogene TRBV3-2), with D hard to call. The TCR was taken from a man aged 55 to 70 with colorectal cancer. Material for sequencing was PBMCs. The CDR3 is CASSLFTDTQYF. CDR3 in DNA: TGTGCCAGCAGCCTTTTTACAGATACGCAGTATTTT.